This T cell receptor (beta chain) was sequenced in a study of regulatory T cells in long-lasting Graves disease. Looking at the study overall: Less than 3 months of antithyroid drugs had been taken by newly diagnosed Graves' patients.

This clonotype was detected only a few times. Stated time point: newly diagnosed GD, antithyroid drugs for less than 3 months. PBMC-derived RNA was used for the TCR library. Combining iRepertoire HTBI primers with Arm-PCR of CDR3 regions, the authors built TCR beta libraries. Original analysis: Samples jointly harbored 62 TRBV and over 13 TRBJ segments. TCRdb fed the multiplex PCR reads into MiXCR, producing one record per CDR3 protein. The V and J calls, along with clone size, are taken from TCRdb and not from the paper's own processing. This sample has some 250,000 distinct CDR3 sequences, with 20% to 25% found just once. V was pared by 3 bases and J by 0 bases, with 17 bases between. Germline-derived CDR1 and CDR2 are LNHDA and SQIVND (reference sequence). This CDR3 contains 17 residues.

The clonotype comes from a female donor with Graves disease. This sequence joins TRBV19 and TRBJ1-2, with D possibly matching TRBD1 (6 bases). The sequenced sample was peripheral blood mononuclear cells (PBMCs), obtained at new diagnosis, from a patient treated with antithyroid drugs. CDR3 amino acids: CASSMRTASGTNYGYTF. The CDR3 bases are TGTGCCAGTAGTATGAGGACAGCCTCCGGAACTAACTATGGCTACACCTTC.